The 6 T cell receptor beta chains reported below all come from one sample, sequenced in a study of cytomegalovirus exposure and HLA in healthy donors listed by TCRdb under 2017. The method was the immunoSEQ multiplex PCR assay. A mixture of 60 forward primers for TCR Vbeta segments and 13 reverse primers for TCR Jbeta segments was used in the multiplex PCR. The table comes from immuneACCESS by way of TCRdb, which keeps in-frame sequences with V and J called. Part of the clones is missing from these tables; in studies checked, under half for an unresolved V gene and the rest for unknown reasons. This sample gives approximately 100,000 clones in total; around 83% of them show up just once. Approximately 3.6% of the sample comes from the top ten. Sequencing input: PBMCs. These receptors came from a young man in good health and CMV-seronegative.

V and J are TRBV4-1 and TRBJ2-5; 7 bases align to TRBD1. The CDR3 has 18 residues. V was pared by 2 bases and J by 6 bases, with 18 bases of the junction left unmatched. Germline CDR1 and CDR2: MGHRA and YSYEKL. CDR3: CASSQLQTGSLGSQTQYF. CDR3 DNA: TGCGCCAGCAGCCAACTACAGACAGGGAGTTTGGGTTCGCAGACCCAGTACTTC.

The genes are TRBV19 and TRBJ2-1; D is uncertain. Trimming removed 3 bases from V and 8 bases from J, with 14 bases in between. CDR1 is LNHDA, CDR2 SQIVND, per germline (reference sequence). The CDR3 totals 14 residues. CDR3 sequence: CASSMMAGKDEQFF. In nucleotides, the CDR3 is TGTGCCAGTAGTATGATGGCAGGTAAGGATGAGCAGTTCTTC. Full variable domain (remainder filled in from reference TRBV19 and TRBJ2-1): DGGITQSPKYLFRKEGQNVTLSCEQNLNHDAMYWYRQDPGQGLRLIYYSQIVNDFQKGDIAEGYSVSREKKESFPLTVTSAQKNPTAFYLCASSMMAGKDEQFFGPGTRLTVL.

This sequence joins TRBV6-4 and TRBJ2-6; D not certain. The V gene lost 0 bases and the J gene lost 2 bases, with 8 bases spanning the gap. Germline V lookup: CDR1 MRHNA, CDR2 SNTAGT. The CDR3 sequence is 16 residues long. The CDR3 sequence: CASSDSAETGANVLTF. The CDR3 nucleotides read TGTGCCAGCAGTGACTCCGCAGAAACTGGGGCCAACGTCCTGACTTTC.

The CDR3 region is CASSLGLAESTDTQYF. The CDR3 DNA is TGCGCCAGCAGCTTGGGACTAGCGGAGAGCACAGATACGCAGTATTTT. The rearrangement links TRBV5-1 to TRBJ2-3; TRBD2 agrees at 9 bases. Germline V CDR1 and CDR2: SGHRS, YFSETQ. CDR3 length equals 16 residues. Trimming at V came to 0 bases and at J to 0 bases, leaving 2 bases not matched to a gene.

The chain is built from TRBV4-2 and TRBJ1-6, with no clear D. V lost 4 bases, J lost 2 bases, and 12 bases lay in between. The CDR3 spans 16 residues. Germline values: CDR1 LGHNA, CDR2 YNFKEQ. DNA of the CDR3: TGTGCCAGCAGCCCCATTGCGGGTACCTATAATTCACCCCTCCACTTT. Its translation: CASSPIAGTYNSPLHF.

CDR3 protein: CASSDRVRREQYF. CDR3 nucleotides: TGTGCCAGCAGTGACAGGGTAAGGCGCGAGCAGTACTTC. This rearrangement joins TRBV2 to TRBJ2-7; TRBD1 is a possible D gene (5 bases). The CDR3 runs 13 residues. Deletions cut 3 bases from V and 6 bases from J, with 12 bases between. CDR1 is SNHLY and CDR2 is FYNNEI in the germline V gene.